This T cell receptor (beta chain) was retrieved from a study of cytomegalovirus exposure and HLA in healthy donors. In the study overall: The study placed 80% to 90% of its approximately 380 genotyped donors in the Caucasian-associated ancestry cluster. Study-wide results and caveats: An analysis was carried out at a later point. It showed that HLA-associated TCR beta chains were more clonally expanded than equally common non-associated chains. As confirmed in vitro, a few CMV-associated chains were specific for CMV antigens. Overall, approximately 150 TCR beta chains were annotated as cytomegalovirus-associated.

CDR3 length: 13 amino acids. V lost 1 base, J lost 7 bases, and 4 bases stayed unmatched. Germline values: CDR1 MDHEN, CDR2 SYDVKM. The PCR used 60 Vbeta and 13 Jbeta primers. Assay used: immunoSEQ multiplex PCR; TCRdb lists only in-frame clones, some missing. Found here are over 90,000 clones, roughly four fifths of them singletons; the top ten hold roughly 8.9%. Comments on this clone: Its antigen is not known.

The source material was PBMCs. This TCR was recovered from a male donor in good health and CMV-seropositive. This chain joins TRBV28 and TRBJ2-7, with 7 bases fitting TRBD2. Here the CDR3 DNA reads TGTGCCAGCAGTTTATTGGGAGGGATAGAGCAGTACTTC. Translation: CASSLLGGIEQYF.